This is a list of T cell receptor beta chains from one sample in a study of CD8 T cell repertoires and HIV-1 epitope variants. Clones were sequenced by immunoSEQ multiplex PCR, and TCRdb holds only the in-frame ones, with some missing. Here the sample spans a few thousand clones, roughly 69% being singletons. No cognate antigen is known for these TCRs. Sequenced material: cultured CD8+ T cells derived from PBMCs. Receptors originate from a male donor with HIV. The CDR3 runs from the conserved cysteine through the conserved F or W. The D gene is left open where the match is weak. Where a row states a size, it is once, few, many or the class of an expanded clone; other rows omit it.

d_call	v_call	clone_size	j_call	cdr3_nt	cdr3_aa
TRBD1	TRBV2	NA	TRBJ1-1	TGTGCCAGCAGTGACCCTAGAAGAGGGGGCACCATGAACACTGAAGCTTTCTTT	CASSDPRRGGTMNTEAFF
NA	TRBV2	few	TRBJ2-4	TGTGCCAGCAGTGATGGATTTGGCCCCCGGATGGACATTCAGTACTTC	CASSDGFGPRMDIQYF
NA	TRBV2	once	TRBJ2-5	TGTGCCAGCAGCTCCGCCGGGATAGATCAAGAGACCCAGTACTTC	CASSSAGIDQETQYF
NA	TRBV9	NA	TRBJ1-1	TGTGCCAGCAGCGAGCCCGCGCAGGGTCGCGCTGAAGCTTTCTTT	CASSEPAQGRAEAFF
NA	TRBV2	NA	TRBJ2-5	TGTGCCAGCAGTGATTCCCAGCTAGAGACCCAGTACTTC	CASSDSQLETQYF
TRBD2	TRBV5-8	once	TRBJ2-5	TGTGCCAGCAGCCCTTGGACTAGCGGGAGGATCGGAGAGACCCAGTACTTC	CASSPWTSGRIGETQYF
NA	TRBV11-3	NA	TRBJ1-1	TGTGCCAGCAGCTTAGGGGGAAATACTGAAGCTTTCTTT	CASSLGGNTEAFF
NA	TRBV5-1	NA	TRBJ1-5	TGCGCCAGCAGCCCAACAACCGGGACGGGTCAGCCCCAGCATTTT	CASSPTTGTGQPQHF
NA	TRBV28	NA	TRBJ2-1	TGTGCCAGCAGTGGCTCTGACAGCGGATTTGAAGAGCAGTTCTTC	CASSGSDSGFEEQFF
NA	TRBV5-4	NA	TRBJ2-1	TGTGCCAGCAGCTTAGACGGACAGAGATTGAATGAGCAGTTCTTC	CASSLDGQRLNEQFF
NA	TRBV5-4	NA	TRBJ1-1	TGTGCCAGCAGCTTGGCGTCTTACACTGAAGCTTTCTTT	CASSLASYTEAFF
TRBD2	TRBV7-9	once	TRBJ2-7	TGTGCCAGCAGCCCAAGGGGACTAGCGGGAATCTACGAGCAGTACTTC	CASSPRGLAGIYEQYF
NA	TRBV6-6	NA	TRBJ2-1	TGTGCCAGCAGTTACGGCGGATCCTACAATGAGCAGTTCTTC	CASSYGGSYNEQFF
NA	TRBV18	NA	TRBJ1-2	TGTGCCAGCTCACCAAATTCAGGGGAGGGCTATGGCTACACCTTC	CASSPNSGEGYGYTF
NA	TRBV7-9	few	TRBJ2-1	TGTGCCAGCAGCCCTGGATCAGCGGATGAGCAGTTCTTC	CASSPGSADEQFF
TRBD1	TRBV19	NA	TRBJ1-2	TGTGCCAGTAGTATAGGAGGAGGGGGCGCGAGGAATGGCTACACCTTC	CASSIGGGGARNGYTF
NA	TRBV19	few	TRBJ2-1	TGTGCCAGTAGTATGTCGGGACTTTACAATGAGCAGTTCTTC	CASSMSGLYNEQFF
TRBD2	TRBV7-3	NA	TRBJ2-3	TGTGCCAGCAGCTATACTAGCGGGGGCACAGATACGCAGTATTTT	CASSYTSGGTDTQYF
TRBD1	TRBV28	once	TRBJ2-1	TGTGCCAGCAGTTTGGGACAGGGGTTGGATGAGCAGTTCTTC	CASSLGQGLDEQFF
NA	TRBV6-5	few	TRBJ2-1	TGTGCCAGCAGTTACGGGGGCAGGGGTTATGATGAGCAGTTCTTC	CASSYGGRGYDEQFF
TRBD1	TRBV6-4	few	TRBJ1-2	TGTGCCAGCAGTGTCCCCCCCAGGGACAGGGGGCTTGTCTATGGCTACACCTTC	CASSVPPRDRGLVYGYTF
NA	TRBV6-6	NA	TRBJ1-5	TGTGCCAGCAGTTACGGGGGGTCTGGCAATCAGCCCCAGCATTTT	CASSYGGSGNQPQHF
NA	TRBV28	few	TRBJ2-7	TGTGCCAGCAGTTTATCTAGCTACGAGCAGTACTTC	CASSLSSYEQYF
NA	TRBV4-3	NA	TRBJ1-1	TGCGCCAGCAGCCAAGATAGGGGGGAATTAAGAGAAGCTTTCTTT	CASSQDRGELREAFF
NA	TRBV6-5	few	TRBJ2-7	TGTGCCAGCAGTCCCCCCGAGAAGGCCTCCTACGAGCAGTACTTC	CASSPPEKASYEQYF
TRBD1	TRBV28	NA	TRBJ1-1	TGTGCCAGCACCTGGGACAGGGCTGGGAACACTGAAGCTTTCTTT	CASTWDRAGNTEAFF
NA	TRBV6-5	NA	TRBJ2-2	TGTGCCAGCAATGTCCGGGCCACCGGGGAGCTGTTTTTT	CASNVRATGELFF
NA	TRBV4-3	NA	TRBJ2-3	TGCGCCAGCAGCCAAGACACAGATACGCAGTATTTT	CASSQDTDTQYF
NA	TRBV7-9	large	TRBJ2-7	TGTGCCAGCAGCTTACGAGCGGGCGAGCAGTACTTC	CASSLRAGEQYF
NA	TRBV19	NA	TRBJ1-4	TGTGCCAGTAGGGACGGCGCGGAAAAACTGTTTTTT	CASRDGAEKLFF
NA	TRBV2	NA	TRBJ1-5	TGTGCCAGCAGTGGGACAGATAATCAGCCCCAGCATTTT	CASSGTDNQPQHF
NA	TRBV28	NA	TRBJ2-1	TGTGCCAGCAGTTTAGAGTACAATGAGCAGTTCTTC	CASSLEYNEQFF
NA	TRBV4-3	NA	TRBJ2-1	TGCGCCAGCAGCCAAGAGGAGGTAGCGGCGAGCTCCTACAATGAGCAGTTCTTC	CASSQEEVAASSYNEQFF
TRBD1	TRBV7-9	few	TRBJ2-7	TGTGCCAGCAGCTTAGCGGGACAGGGGGTGGACTACGAGCAGTACTTC	CASSLAGQGVDYEQYF
NA	TRBV7-2	few	TRBJ2-7	TGTGCCAGCAGCTTAGAATTAGGGCAGTACGAGCAGTACTTC	CASSLELGQYEQYF
NA	TRBV7-9	NA	TRBJ2-5	TGTGCCAGCAGCTTAGGTGGGGGGGCAGGAGAGACCCAGTACTTC	CASSLGGGAGETQYF
NA	TRBV7-8	NA	TRBJ2-7	TGTGCCAGCAGCCCAAGGGCGGGGCACTACGAGCAGTACTTC	CASSPRAGHYEQYF
TRBD2	TRBV6-4	NA	TRBJ2-3	TGTGCCAGCAGTGACTCCGGGACTAGCGGGGCAGATACGCAGTATTTT	CASSDSGTSGADTQYF
NA	TRBV29-1	NA	TRBJ2-3	TGCAGCGTTGGTCTGGGGGTAGGGGTCACAGATACGCAGTATTTT	CSVGLGVGVTDTQYF
NA	TRBV19	NA	TRBJ2-3	TGTGCCAGTAGTACGGGACCGGGTGGGGATACGCAGTATTTT	CASSTGPGGDTQYF